This entry describes one T cell receptor beta chain. The antigen it recognizes is unknown. There are no base qualities to consult, and no much larger clone falls within one base. The study deep-sequenced TCR repertoires of sorted CD4+ and CD8+ blood T cells from severe aplastic anemia patients and healthy subjects. Ficoll-Paque density gradient centrifugation was used to isolate peripheral blood mononuclear cells. Before DNA was extracted, CD4+ and CD8+ T cells were sorted using either FACS or magnetic beads. The entry originates in a study of CD8+CD57+ T cells in acquired aplastic anemia (dated by TCRdb to the late 2010s). With regard to the full study: Extracted DNA from sorted CD4+ and CD8+ cells averaged around 3.3 ug, ranging from roughly 0.19 to 27.4 ug. Mean read counts for healthy donor samples were 8.5 million to 10.8 million for CD4+ cells and some 11 million for CD8+ cells. Summary of the overall study and its limitations: CD8+ Simpson's diversity did not differ significantly between patients and healthy controls (P=0.060). Around 27 CD8+ CDR3 sequences were found to be shared between patients and controls, but these sequences appeared to be highly expressed in patients and within the immunodominant clones of the patients.

Genomic DNA was used as template for profiling of TCR beta VDJ combinations and CDR3 sequences. An Illumina HiSeq 2000 was the platform used for TCR repertoire sequencing. In the source study's methods: TRBV/TRBJ rearrangement plots, CDR3 size and DJ length profiles, and Simpson's diversity index were used to evaluate the repertoires. The most abundant DNA sequence in the deep sequencing data was taken as the immunodominant clone. CDR3 amino acid sequences were screened for sharing across subjects and were compared with published repertoires and the VDJdb database. The raw public reads went through TCRdb reprocessing: fastp at Q25, MiXCR clone calling, in-frame beta chains kept. Each entry is one CDR3 protein sequence, shown with its most common DNA and genes. TCRdb's processing, not the authors', yielded these V and J calls. Across this sample there are 90,000 to 130,000 distinct CDR3 sequences, with around 53% seen only once. The top ten clones comprise approximately 32% of the sample.

The sequencing sample was made of sorted CD4+, CD8+, or CD8+CD57+ T cells (not recorded which) from PBMCs. This TCR was recovered from a human donor in good health, serving as a control.

The CDR3 sequence is CSADDGDTEAFF. The DNA is as follows: TGCAGTGCTGACGACGGGGACACTGAAGCTTTCTTT. The chain is assembled from TRBV20-1 and TRBJ1-1, with no confident D gene call. From the cysteine through the phenylalanine, the CDR3 covers 12 amino acids. Only the CDR3 part of the read is kept: 36 bases, read in frame from the first base. Relative to germline, V is 5 bases shorter and J is 3 bases shorter, with 10 bases between their ends. CDR1 DFQATT and CDR2 SNEGSKA are derived from the germline V gene (reference sequence).